The entry below describes one T cell receptor beta chain. Its antigen is currently not known. Within one base of it there is no much larger clone, and no base qualities were kept. This record belongs to a study of OX40 agonist ivuxolimab in advanced cancers. Looking at the study overall: Ivuxolimab, which targeted the costimulatory receptor OX40 (CD134), was an agonistic, fully human IgG2 monoclonal antibody. Intravenous ivuxolimab was administered to patients every 2 weeks at six dose levels: 0.01, 0.1, 0.3, 1.5, 3 and 10 mg/kg. The point of sequencing TCRbeta in the periphery was to test whether ivuxolimab changed TCR sequence diversity and drove clonal T-cell expansion. Prior anti-PD-1, anti-PD-L1 or anti-CTLA-4 therapy was permitted, and checkpoint inhibitors had been received by around 40% of dose-escalation patients. Among the roughly 54 dose-escalation patients, around 20 had hepatocellular carcinoma, roughly 15 melanoma, 9 renal cell carcinoma and 9 head and neck cancer. A male proportion of approximately 83% and a mean age of around 60 years, ranging from 23 to 79, were recorded for the dose-escalation cohort. Three dose-escalation patients achieved partial responses, one with hepatocellular carcinoma and two with cutaneous melanoma. The monotherapy dose-escalation portion (N = 52 patients) of the phase I ivuxolimab trial is reported in the paper.

Beyond this particular receptor, the publication reports: In the 0.1-3.0 mg/kg groups, partial responders were among the patients with the lowest normalized peripheral clonal expansion, particularly in CD8+ T cells. The antigen specificity of the clonally expanded peripheral T cells was not determined. At doses of 0.1 to 3.0 mg/kg, clonal expansion of both CD4+ and CD8+ T cells in blood was seen between baseline and week 6. After ivuxolimab, more expanded clones were found on average in CD8+ T cells than in CD4+ T cells. Low levels of normalized T-cell clonal expansion were also shown by some nonresponding patients.

Genomic DNA was isolated from the sorted cells so that the TCRbeta CDR3 region could be sequenced. TCRbeta CDR3 regions were sequenced using the immunoSEQ Assay. The table comes from immuneACCESS by way of TCRdb, which keeps in-frame sequences with V and J called. Part of the clones is missing from these tables; in studies checked, under half for an unresolved V gene and the rest for unknown reasons. For this sample the table gives approximately 49,000 clones, of which roughly 83% were detected only once. Roughly 1.1% of the sample goes to the ten largest clones. Including cysteine and phenylalanine, the CDR3 has 16 amino acids. Only the CDR3 DNA stays, 48 bases, in frame from base 1. A distance of 13 bases separates the germline ends of V and J, which lose 2 bases and 2 bases respectively. CDR1 and CDR2, per the germline V gene, are SGHTA and FQGNSA. The trial excluded patients who had a history of autoimmune disease or who were on systemic immunosuppression. In every dose cohort, peripheral blood was drawn for TCR sequencing at baseline, cycle 4 day 1, and cycle 7 day 1. The samples were taken from a phase I, first-in-human, multicenter, open-label dose-escalation trial of ivuxolimab. The trial enrolled adults with locally advanced or metastatic head and neck squamous cell, hepatocellular, melanoma or renal cell carcinoma. Before TCR sequencing, CD4+ T cells and CD8+ T cells were sorted from peripheral blood as separate populations.

This clonotype was obtained from an adult with an advanced solid tumor such as melanoma, head and neck, liver or kidney cancer. This chain is built from TRBV7-2 and TRBJ2-1; TRBD2 might be the D gene, on 6 matching bases. This sample comprised CD4+ or CD8+ T cells sorted from blood, obtained in a trial of the OX40 agonist ivuxolimab. In nucleotide form, the sequence is TGTGCCAGCAGCTTAAGGGGACTGGGGGCCTACAATGAGCAGTTCTTC. Translated, this is CASSLRGLGAYNEQFF.